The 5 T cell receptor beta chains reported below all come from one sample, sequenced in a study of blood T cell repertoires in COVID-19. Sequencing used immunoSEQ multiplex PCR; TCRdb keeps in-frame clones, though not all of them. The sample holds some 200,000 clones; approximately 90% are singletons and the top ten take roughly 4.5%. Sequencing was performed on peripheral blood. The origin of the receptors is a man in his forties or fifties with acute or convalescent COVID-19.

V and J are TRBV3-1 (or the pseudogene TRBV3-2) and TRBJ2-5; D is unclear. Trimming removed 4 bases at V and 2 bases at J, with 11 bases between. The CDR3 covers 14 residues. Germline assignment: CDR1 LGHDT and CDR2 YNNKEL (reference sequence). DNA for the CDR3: TGTGCCAGCAGCCCCCCCCCGGGTCAAGAGACCCAGTACTTC. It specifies CASSPPPGQETQYF.

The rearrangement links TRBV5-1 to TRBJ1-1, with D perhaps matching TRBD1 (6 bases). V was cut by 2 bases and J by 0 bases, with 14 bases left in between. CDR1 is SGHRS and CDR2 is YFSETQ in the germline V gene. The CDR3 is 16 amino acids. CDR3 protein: CASSFGQPFMNTEAFF. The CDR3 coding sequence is TGCGCCAGCAGCTTCGGACAGCCGTTCATGAACACTGAAGCTTTCTTT.

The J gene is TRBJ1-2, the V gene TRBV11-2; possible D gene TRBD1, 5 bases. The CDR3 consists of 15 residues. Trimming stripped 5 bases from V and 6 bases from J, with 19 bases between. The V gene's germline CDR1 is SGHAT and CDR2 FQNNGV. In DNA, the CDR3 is TGTGCCAGCAGCGGCCCAGGAGTGGTAGGGGATGGCTACACCTTC. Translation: CASSGPGVVGDGYTF. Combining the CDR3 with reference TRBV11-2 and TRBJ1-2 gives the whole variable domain EAGVAQSPRYKIIEKRQSVAFWCNPISGHATLYWYQQILGQGPKLLIQFQNNGVVDDSQLPKDRFSAERLKGVDSTLKIQPAKLEDSAVYLCASSGPGVVGDGYTFGSGTRLTVV.

The CDR3 DNA follows: TGTGCCAGCAGCAGATACCGGGACAGGGGATACAACTATGGCTACACCTTC. Translation: CASSRYRDRGYNYGYTF. J is TRBJ1-2 and V is TRBV21-1; the table gives TRBD1 as D, unverified against the DNA. TRBV21-1 is recorded as a pseudogene. The CDR3 contains 17 residues.

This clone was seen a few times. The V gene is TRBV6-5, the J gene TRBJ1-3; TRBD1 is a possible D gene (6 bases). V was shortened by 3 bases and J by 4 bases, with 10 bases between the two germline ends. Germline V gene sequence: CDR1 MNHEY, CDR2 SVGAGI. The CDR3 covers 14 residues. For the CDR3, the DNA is TGTGCCAGCAGTTATGGGAGGGGGGGAAACACCATATATTTT. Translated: CASSYGRGGNTIYF.